This record concerns one TCR beta chain sequence. This entry comes from a study of shared T cell receptors in the human thymus. Only in-frame clones appear in the TCRdb table, and some are missing; sequencing was by immunoSEQ multiplex PCR. The sample carries 540,000 or so clones, more than 75% recorded once. The same data also contributed to another study, on human thymus T cells. That study adds: Among the donors, all were healthy Finnish infants having corrective surgery for congenital heart defects. Apparent skewing of V and J gene usage characterized both thymic and blood repertoires. Related studies found that unrelated individuals share highly overlapping thymic repertoires.

The sequencing input was thymocytes. This TCR derives from a boy younger than two with a congenital heart defect.

CDR3 sequence: CASSQDGEQGGQPQHF. For the CDR3, the DNA is TGCGCCAGCAGCCAAGATGGGGAACAGGGCGGTCAGCCCCAGCATTTT. V gene TRBV4-1 combines with J gene TRBJ1-5, with a tentative D call TRBD1 (6 bases). CDR1 MGHRA and CDR2 YSYEKL come from the germline V gene. The CDR3 consists of 16 residues. Trimming took off 0 bases at V and 6 bases at J, with 15 bases between the two ends.